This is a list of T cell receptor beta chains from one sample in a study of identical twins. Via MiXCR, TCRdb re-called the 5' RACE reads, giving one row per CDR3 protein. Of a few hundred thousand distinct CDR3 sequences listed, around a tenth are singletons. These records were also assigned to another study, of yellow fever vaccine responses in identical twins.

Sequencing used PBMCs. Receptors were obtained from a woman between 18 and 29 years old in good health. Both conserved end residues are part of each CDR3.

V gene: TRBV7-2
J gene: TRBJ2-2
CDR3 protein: CASSPRVAGGTGELFF

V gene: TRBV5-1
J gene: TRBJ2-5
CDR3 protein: CASSFSAGEETQYF

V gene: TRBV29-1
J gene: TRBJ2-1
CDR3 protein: CSVAGDGGSYNEQFF

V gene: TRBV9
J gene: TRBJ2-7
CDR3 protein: CASSPTAGRAYEQYF

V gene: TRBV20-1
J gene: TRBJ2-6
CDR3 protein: CSARDVGASPPGANVLTF

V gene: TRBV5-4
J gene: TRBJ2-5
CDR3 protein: CASSLGQGYSGQETQYF

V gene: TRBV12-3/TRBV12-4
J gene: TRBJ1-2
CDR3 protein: CASSRPDRVRNYGYTF

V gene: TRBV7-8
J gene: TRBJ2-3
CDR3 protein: CASSLAERSTDTQYF

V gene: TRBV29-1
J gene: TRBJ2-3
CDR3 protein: CSVPAPNTDTQYF

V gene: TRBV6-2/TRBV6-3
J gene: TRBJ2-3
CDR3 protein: CASSYLLGRELEDTQYF

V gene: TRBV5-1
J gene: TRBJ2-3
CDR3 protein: CASSLGQGAVDTQYF

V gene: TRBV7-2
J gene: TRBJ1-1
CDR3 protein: CASATGSFSEAFF

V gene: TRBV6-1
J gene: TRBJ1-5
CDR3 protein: CASTLGDRPNQPQHF

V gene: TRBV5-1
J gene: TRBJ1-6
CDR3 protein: CASSLEQGGISPLHF

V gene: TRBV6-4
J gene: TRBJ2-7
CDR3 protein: CASIGCSRAEAYEQYF

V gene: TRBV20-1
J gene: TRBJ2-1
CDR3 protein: CSARDGGSSSYNEQFF

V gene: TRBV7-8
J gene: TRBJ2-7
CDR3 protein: CASSATLSYEQYF

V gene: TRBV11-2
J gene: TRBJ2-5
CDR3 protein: CASSLDRGGRQETQYF

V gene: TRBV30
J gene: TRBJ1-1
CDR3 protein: CAWDKGTEAFF

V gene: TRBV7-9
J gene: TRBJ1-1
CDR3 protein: CARWGTEAFF

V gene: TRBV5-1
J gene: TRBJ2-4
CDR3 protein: CASSLVQRLAKNIQYF

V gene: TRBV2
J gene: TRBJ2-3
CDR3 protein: CASSETGYPTDTQYF

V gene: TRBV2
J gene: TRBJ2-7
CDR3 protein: CASRTMSSYEQYF

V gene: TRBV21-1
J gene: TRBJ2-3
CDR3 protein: CASSKRVLALTVLSTDTQYF

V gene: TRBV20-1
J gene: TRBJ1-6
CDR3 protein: CSAPGQPNSPLHF

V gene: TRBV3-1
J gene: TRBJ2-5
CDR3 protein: CASSQMQGQYF

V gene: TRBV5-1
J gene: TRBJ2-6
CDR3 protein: CASSLALSGANVLTF

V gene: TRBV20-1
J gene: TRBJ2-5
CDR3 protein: CSAREWEETQYF

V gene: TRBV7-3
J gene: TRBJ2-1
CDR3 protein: CATKDRRQDNEQFF

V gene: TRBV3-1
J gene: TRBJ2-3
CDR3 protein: CASSQVTPDTQYF

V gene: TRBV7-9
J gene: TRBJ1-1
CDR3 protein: CATSGQENTEAFF